One sample yielded the 10 T cell receptor beta chains listed below, sequenced in a study of blood T cell repertoires in COVID-19. Profiling relied on immunoSEQ multiplex PCR, and the TCRdb table lists in-frame clones only, not all of them. Altogether over 150,000 clones are present, about 86% being singletons, with the ten largest covering approximately 0.88%. The sequencing input was peripheral blood. The receptor source for this set is a woman in her late teens or twenties who had recovered from COVID-19.

The J gene is TRBJ2-6, the V gene TRBV9; D is possibly TRBD1 (5 bases). V was shortened by 3 bases and J by 0 bases, with 10 bases between the two germline ends. The CDR3 runs 16 residues. Germline values: CDR1 SGDLS, CDR2 YYNGEE. CDR3: CASSGTLNSGANVLTF. The CDR3 DNA follows: TGTGCCAGCAGCGGGACACTCAACTCTGGGGCCAACGTCCTGACTTTC. Supplemented by reference TRBV9 and TRBJ2-6, the full variable domain reads DSGVTQTPKHLITATGQRVTLRCSPRSGDLSVYWYQQSLDQGLQFLIQYYNGEERAKGNILERFSAQQFPDLHSELNLSSLELGDSALYFCASSGTLNSGANVLTFGAGSRLTVL.

The chain combines TRBV11-2 with TRBJ2-3; D is ambiguous. V lost 5 bases, J lost 6 bases, and 12 bases lay in between. In germline, CDR1 is SGHAT, CDR2 FQNNGV. This CDR3 has 13 residues. CDR3 coding DNA: TGTGCCAGCAGCGCCAACTTAGTGGATACGCAGTATTTT. It codes for CASSANLVDTQYF. Looking up the rest from reference TRBV11-2 and TRBJ2-3 gives the full variable domain: EAGVAQSPRYKIIEKRQSVAFWCNPISGHATLYWYQQILGQGPKLLIQFQNNGVVDDSQLPKDRFSAERLKGVDSTLKIQPAKLEDSAVYLCASSANLVDTQYFGPGTRLTVL.

This clone showed up just a few times. The rearrangement uses TRBV27 and TRBJ1-2; D not certain. Trimming pared 4 bases from V and 3 bases from J, leaving 15 bases between. The CDR3 contains 15 residues. Germline loops: CDR1 MNHEY, CDR2 SMNVEV (reference sequence). CDR3 in DNA: TGTGCCAGCAGTTCCGACCCCGGGAGTTACTATGGCTACACCTTC. As protein: CASSSDPGSYYGYTF.

J is TRBJ1-1 and V is TRBV20-1, with D unclear. The CDR3 is 11 amino acids. Per the germline V gene, CDR1 is DFQATT and CDR2 is SNEGSKA (reference sequence). Trimming cost V 1 base and J 7 bases, with 7 bases left between them. The CDR3 coding sequence is TGCAGTGCTAGAGCTCACGGTGAAGCTTTCTTT. This encodes CSARAHGEAFF.

J is TRBJ1-5 and V is TRBV1; the tabulated D call, TRBD1, remains unverified against the DNA. TRBV1 is a known pseudogene. This CDR3 spans 16 amino acids. DNA for the CDR3: TGCACCAGCAGCCCTCAGGGGGCGAAGGGGAATCAGCCCCAGCATTTT. Translated: CTSSPQGAKGNQPQHF.

About this clone: This specimen includes other DNA sequences encoding the same CDR3. This chain uses TRBV11-2 with TRBJ1-1; possibly TRBD1 for D (5 bases). Trimming pared 2 bases from V and 2 bases from J, leaving 6 bases between. This CDR3 comprises 13 residues. Germline V lookup: CDR1 SGHAT, CDR2 FQNNGV. CDR3: CASSLQGNTEAFF. As DNA, the CDR3 is TGTGCCAGCAGCTTACAGGGAAACACTGAAGCTTTCTTT.

This clone appeared a single time. This sequence joins TRBV29-1 and TRBJ1-2; a possible D gene is TRBD1 (5 bases). Deletions cut 6 bases from V and 4 bases from J, with 12 bases between. Germline-derived CDR1 and CDR2 are SQVTM and ANQGSEA. The CDR3 runs to 12 residues. CDR3 coding DNA: TGCAGCGTCTCAGCTCAGGGCTATGGCTACACCTTC. Translation: CSVSAQGYGYTF. The full variable domain, its missing parts supplied by reference TRBV29-1 and TRBJ1-2, is SAVISQKPSRDICQRGTSLTIQCQVDSQVTMMFWYRQQPGQSLTLIATANQGSEATYESGFVIDKFPISRPNLTFSTLTVSNMSPEDSSIYLCSVSAQGYGYTFGSGTRLTVV.

The CDR3 DNA sequence: TGTGCCAGTAGCCTTAATTTCCGGGGCTCTGGGGCCAACGTCCTGACTTTC. It codes for CASSLNFRGSGANVLTF. The chain couples TRBV19 to TRBJ2-6, with D perhaps matching TRBD2 (5 bases). This CDR3 has 17 amino acids. V was shortened by 6 bases and J by 0 bases, with 15 bases between the two germline ends. The germline gives CDR1 LNHDA, CDR2 SQIVND (reference sequence). Drawing the rest from reference TRBV19 and TRBJ2-6, the complete variable domain is DGGITQSPKYLFRKEGQNVTLSCEQNLNHDAMYWYRQDPGQGLRLIYYSQIVNDFQKGDIAEGYSVSREKKESFPLTVTSAQKNPTAFYLCASSLNFRGSGANVLTFGAGSRLTVL.

The rearrangement joins TRBV6-5 to TRBJ1-1; 7 nucleotides agree with TRBD1. Looked up from germline, CDR1 is MNHEY and CDR2 is SVGAGI. The CDR3 length is 14 residues. Germline trimming cut 3 bases from V and 5 bases from J; bases unmatched to any gene: 6. The CDR3, as DNA: TGTGCCAGCAGTTATCGACAGGGTGTTACTGAAGCTTTCTTT. Translation gives CASSYRQGVTEAFF.

The chain carries TRBV4-3 and TRBJ2-2; D gene ambiguous. V lost 0 bases and J lost 4, with 12 bases in between. Germline CDR1 reads LGHNA; CDR2 reads YSLEER. The CDR3 covers 16 residues. The CDR3 loop reads CASSQDPEMRTGELFF. The DNA of the CDR3 is TGCGCCAGCAGCCAAGACCCCGAAATGCGCACCGGGGAGCTGTTTTTT.